This TCR beta chain originates from a study of OX40 agonist ivuxolimab in advanced cancers. Overall study: Hepatocellular carcinoma, melanoma, renal cell or head and neck cancer affected the dose-escalation patients.

This clone was observed a single time. Drawing of blood for sampling happened at baseline, at cycle 4 day 1, and at cycle 7 day 1. Assay used: immunoSEQ multiplex PCR; TCRdb lists only in-frame clones, some missing. Of roughly 30,000 clones listed, around 90% are singletons. CDR3 size: 15 residues. Germline CDR1 LGHNA, CDR2 YSLEER. The V and J ends lost 3 bases and 2 bases, in that order; junction bases with no gene match: 4. The chain is built from TRBV4-3 and TRBJ2-3; 8 nucleotides agree with TRBD2. This clonotype originated in an adult with an advanced solid tumor such as melanoma, head and neck, liver or kidney cancer. This specimen was CD4+ or CD8+ T cells sorted from blood, taken in a trial of the OX40 agonist ivuxolimab. This CDR3 reads CASSHPSGYTDTQYF. The CDR3 DNA reads TGCGCCAGCAGCCATCCTAGCGGGTACACAGATACGCAGTATTTT.